A single sample is the source of the 27 T cell receptor beta chains below, sequenced in a study of patients and donors after allogeneic stem cell transplantation (dated by TCRdb to 2020 to 2022). Receptors were amplified or captured by RT-PCR. Sequencing instrument: NextSeq 550. The public sequencing data were trimmed at Q25 with fastp and processed into clonotypes with MiXCR by TCRdb, which kept only in-frame beta chains. Records with the same CDR3 protein are collapsed into one entry carrying the most frequent genes and DNA. For this sample there are about a million distinct CDR3 sequences; roughly 18% appear just once. The ten most abundant clones make up around 5.5% of the sample. The sequenced material came from blood, either unsorted or a sorted T cell fraction (not recorded which). All receptors derive from a human donor who was either an allogeneic HSCT recipient or a stem cell or donor lymphocyte infusion donor (not recorded which). It is not recorded whose cells these are; they may come from a transplant donor.

The J gene is TRBJ2-7, the V gene TRBV20-1, with 8 bases matching TRBD2. Germline-derived CDR1 and CDR2 are DFQATT and SNEGSKA (reference sequence). The CDR3 extends over 14 amino acids. V lost 5 bases to trimming and J lost 6 bases; unmatched junction nucleotides: 12. The DNA of the CDR3 is TGCAGTGCTTACTCCGGGACTAGGACCGTCGAGCAGTACTTC. It is translated as CSAYSGTRTVEQYF.

This clonotype has a handful of counts. This chain uses TRBV24-1 with TRBJ2-3; no clear D gene. The V end lost 7 bases, the J end lost 2 bases, and 15 bases lay between the germline ends. The CDR3 is 15 residues long. Germline lookup yields CDR1 KGHDR and CDR2 SFDVKD. In DNA form, the CDR3 reads TGTGCCACCAGGGGCTCCGGGCTCCCCACAGATACGCAGTATTTT. It specifies CATRGSGLPTDTQYF.

This clonotype was observed a few times. The chain carries TRBV7-9 and TRBJ1-5; D uncertain. Deletions cut 7 bases from V and 5 bases from J, with 9 bases between. Germline V lookup: CDR1 SEHNR, CDR2 FQNEAQ (reference sequence). This CDR3 has 12 residues. The CDR3 sequence is CASTRGDQPQHF. CDR3 bases: TGTGCCAGCACCAGAGGAGATCAGCCCCAGCATTTT.

In this sample, this clonotype turned up a few times. The chain joins TRBV24-1 to TRBJ2-2; possibly TRBD1 or TRBD2 for D (5 bases each). This CDR3 is built from 14 residues. Deletions cut 8 bases from V and 0 bases from J, with 9 bases between. Looked up from germline, CDR1 is KGHDR and CDR2 is SFDVKD. CDR3 amino acids: CATKGRANTGELFF. CDR3 DNA: TGTGCCACCAAGGGGAGAGCGAACACCGGGGAGCTGTTTTTT.

This clonotype showed up just a few times. The V gene is TRBV10-3, the J gene TRBJ2-5; D not resolved. Germline V gene data show CDR1 as ENHRY and CDR2 as SYGVKD. The CDR3 sequence is 18 residues long. Trimming left V 0 bases short and J 5 bases short, with 22 bases between. The CDR3 nucleotides read TGTGCCATCAGTGAGTCAAGGGCTTTGGCTAGACAAACCGAGACCCAGTACTTC. Translating gives CAISESRALARQTETQYF.

This clonotype was detected many times. This chain uses TRBV5-1 with TRBJ1-1; D gene uncertain. V was cut by 3 bases and J by 0 bases, with 9 bases left in between. The CDR3 sequence is 14 residues long. Per germline, CDR1 SGHRS and CDR2 YFSETQ. The CDR3 DNA is TGCGCCAGCAGCTCTGGACTGATGAACACTGAAGCTTTCTTT. This gives the protein CASSSGLMNTEAFF.

As DNA, the CDR3 is TGTGCCAGCAGTCCGCAGGACAGTTTTAACTATGGCTACACCTTC. Amino acid sequence: CASSPQDSFNYGYTF. The rearrangement links TRBV12-3 or TRBV12-4 to TRBJ1-2; a weak D match, TRBD1 (6 bases). The CDR3 spans 15 residues. Trimming took off 5 bases at V and 1 base at J, with 14 bases between the two ends.

The rearrangement links TRBV4-2 to TRBJ2-3, with D perhaps matching TRBD2 (6 bases). The CDR3 spans 16 residues. V dropped 0 bases and J dropped 2 bases, with 12 bases sitting between them. Germline values: CDR1 LGHNA, CDR2 YNFKEQ. CDR3 region: CASSQDPGGLTDTQYF. Written as DNA, the CDR3 is TGTGCCAGCAGCCAAGATCCCGGGGGTCTCACAGATACGCAGTATTTT.

This clonotype was detected a few times. The J gene is TRBJ2-3, the V gene TRBV5-1, with a tentative D call TRBD1 (5 bases). Germline assignment: CDR1 SGHRS and CDR2 YFSETQ. With 9 bases removed from V and 0 bases from J, the gap between germline ends came to 20 bases. CDR3 length equals 16 residues. The CDR3 loop reads CATDSEGSLSTDTQYF. Written as DNA, the CDR3 is TGCGCCACCGACAGCGAAGGCAGCCTTAGCACAGATACGCAGTATTTT.

The chain combines TRBV5-1 with TRBJ1-5; TRBD1 might be the D (6 bases). Germline V gene data show CDR1 as SGHRS and CDR2 as YFSETQ. V gave up 7 bases and J gave up 7 bases, with 12 bases separating them. CDR3 length equals 12 residues. CDR3 protein: CASVYRDQPQHF. The CDR3 coding sequence is TGCGCCAGCGTATACAGGGACCAGCCCCAGCATTTT.

The rearrangement uses TRBV28 and TRBJ1-5, with D tentatively TRBD1 (6 bases). Germline values: CDR1 MDHEN, CDR2 SYDVKM. V was trimmed by 5 bases and J by 4 bases, leaving 15 bases between them. This CDR3 has 15 residues. CDR3 sequence reads: CASSPQQGPNQPQHF. The CDR3 DNA is TGTGCCAGCAGTCCCCAACAGGGTCCAAATCAGCCCCAGCATTTT.

CDR3 protein: CASSFDLTYGYTF. CDR3 bases: TGCGCCAGCAGCTTCGATCTGACCTATGGCTACACCTTC. The V gene is TRBV5-1, the J gene TRBJ1-2; D remains ambiguous. Trimming took off 2 bases at V and 4 bases at J, with 9 bases between the two ends. The germline CDR1 and CDR2 sequences are SGHRS and YFSETQ. This CDR3 region has 13 residues.

This chain connects TRBV5-1 to TRBJ2-1; 12 bases map to TRBD2. With 0 bases clipped from V and 7 bases from J, the junction kept 2 bases outside the gene matches. The CDR3 is 15 residues long. The germline CDR1 and CDR2 sequences are SGHRS and YFSETQ. CDR3 sequence: CASSLVTSGGNEQFF. The CDR3 DNA is TGCGCCAGCAGCTTGGTAACTAGCGGGGGGAATGAGCAGTTCTTC.

The chain joins TRBV4-3 to TRBJ2-5; D is unresolved. Trimming cost V 0 bases and J 5 bases, with 16 bases left between them. Germline V CDR1 and CDR2: LGHNA, YSLEER. The CDR3 is 16 amino acids. CDR3 sequence (DNA): TGCGCCAGCAGCCAAGATCCAGGCCGAGCCGGGGAGACCCAGTACTTC. It encodes CASSQDPGRAGETQYF.

This clonotype was observed a handful of times. The V and J genes are TRBV11-2 and TRBJ2-7, with D unclear. This CDR3 is 13 amino acids long. Trimming shortened V by 2 bases and J by 5 bases, and 10 bases separated the two germline ends. CDR1 and CDR2 (germline): SGHAT, FQNNGV. The CDR3 reads CASSLTARHEQYF. CDR3 nucleotide sequence: TGTGCCAGCAGCTTAACGGCGCGGCACGAGCAGTACTTC.

The chain couples TRBV5-1 to TRBJ1-3; D call uncertain. The CDR3 totals 15 residues. The V end lost 0 bases, the J end lost 0 bases, and 7 bases lay between the germline ends. The germline V gene has CDR1 SGHRS and CDR2 YFSETQ. For the CDR3, the DNA is TGCGCCAGCAGCTTGGAGGCGGCCTCTGGAAACACCATATATTTT. Translating it yields CASSLEAASGNTIYF. The whole variable domain, filled in from reference TRBV5-1 and TRBJ1-3, reads KAGVTQTPRYLIKTRGQQVTLSCSPISGHRSVSWYQQTPGQGLQFLFEYFSETQRNKGNFPGRFSGRQFSNSRSEMNVSTLELGDSALYLCASSLEAASGNTIYFGEGSWLTVV.

This rearrangement joins TRBV7-3 to TRBJ2-2, with 9 bases matching TRBD1. The V gene end was trimmed by 4 bases and the J gene end by 5 bases; junction bases not matched to a gene: 5. CDR1 SGHTA and CDR2 FQGTGA come from the germline V gene. The CDR3 has 15 residues. CDR3 sequence (DNA): TGTGCCAGCAGCTCGACAGGGGGAAAAACCGGGGAGCTGTTTTTT. Translating it yields CASSSTGGKTGELFF.

This clonotype was seen more than once but under ten times. The J gene is TRBJ1-1, the V gene TRBV7-2; D is unclear. The CDR3 loop spans 14 amino acids. V lost 1 base and J lost 4, with 10 bases in between. Germline loops: CDR1 SGHTA, CDR2 FQGNSA. The CDR3 protein is CASSLVTRSTEAFF. CDR3 sequence (DNA): TGTGCCAGCAGCTTAGTTACCAGGAGCACTGAAGCTTTCTTT.

This clonotype was observed a few times. CDR3 amino acids: CSARQRGGTDTQYF. CDR3 coding DNA: TGCAGTGCGAGACAACGAGGAGGCACAGATACGCAGTATTTT. The J gene is TRBJ2-3, the V gene TRBV20-1; no clear D gene. Germline lookup yields CDR1 DFQATT and CDR2 SNEGSKA (reference sequence). The CDR3 has 14 residues. V lost 6 bases, J lost 1 base, and 14 bases lay in between.

This clonotype has ten or more counts. This chain links TRBV7-2 with TRBJ1-1; perhaps TRBD1 as D (5 bases). Between the trimmed V and J ends, which lost 3 bases and 0 bases, there was a span of 8 bases. This CDR3 spans 14 amino acids. The germline gives CDR1 SGHTA, CDR2 FQGNSA. CDR3 sequence reads: CASSLGVVNTEAFF. The CDR3 nucleotides read TGTGCCAGCAGCTTGGGGGTGGTGAACACTGAAGCTTTCTTT.

This chain links TRBV2 with TRBJ2-1; TRBD2 matches 8 bases. Trimming cost V 2 bases and J 4 bases; bases outside gene matches: 7. Germline CDR1 reads SNHLY; CDR2 reads FYNNEI. This CDR3 is built from 16 residues. The CDR3 is CASSERRGVGYNEQFF. The CDR3 nucleotides are TGTGCCAGCAGTGAAAGGCGGGGGGTGGGTTACAATGAGCAGTTCTTC. The entire variable domain, with the rest obtained from reference TRBV2 and TRBJ2-1, is as follows: EPEVTQTPSHQVTQMGQEVILRCVPISNHLYFYWYRQILGQKVEFLVSFYNNEISEKSEIFDDQFSVERPDGSNFTLKIRSTKLEDSAMYFCASSERRGVGYNEQFFGPGTRLTVL.

The V gene is TRBV20-1, the J gene TRBJ1-2; 7 bases fit TRBD1. The CDR3 is 14 amino acids. The germline gives CDR1 DFQATT, CDR2 SNEGSKA (reference sequence). With V trimmed by 3 bases and J by 8 bases, 12 bases remained unmatched. CDR3 amino acids: CSASQGGRGSGYTF. CDR3 nucleotides: TGCAGTGCTAGTCAGGGGGGTCGGGGTAGCGGCTACACCTTC.

This sequence joins TRBV18 and TRBJ2-7; 8 bases fit TRBD2. V lost 6 bases to trimming and J lost 2 bases; unmatched junction nucleotides: 9. This CDR3 region has 15 residues. CDR1 is KGHSH, CDR2 LQKENI, per germline. DNA of the CDR3: TGTGCCAGCTCTACGCGGGGGGCGGGGACCTACGAGCAGTACTTC. This codes for CASSTRGAGTYEQYF.

The chain recombines TRBV5-1 with TRBJ2-1, with 7 positions matching TRBD1. The CDR3 has 14 residues. The germline gives CDR1 SGHRS, CDR2 YFSETQ. V lost 4 bases, J lost 8 bases, and 9 bases stayed unmatched. The DNA for the CDR3 is TGCGCCAGCAGCGGGGACAGTTCAATCGATGAGCAGTTCTTC. Translating it yields CASSGDSSIDEQFF.

V is TRBV12-3 or TRBV12-4 and J is TRBJ2-7; D may be TRBD1 (6 bases). The germline V and J ends were trimmed by 7 bases and 1 base, with 11 bases remaining between them. The CDR3 runs to 13 residues. The chain's CDR3 is CASTNRVSYEQYF. Written as DNA, the CDR3 is TGTGCCAGCACCAACAGGGTATCCTACGAGCAGTACTTC.

This clonotype was counted between two and nine times. The chain couples TRBV7-9 to TRBJ1-1, with a weak D call TRBD1 (6 bases). V lost 3 bases and J lost 5, with 10 bases in between. There are 13 residues in the CDR3. Germline CDR1 SEHNR, CDR2 FQNEAQ (reference sequence). CDR3 sequence (DNA): TGTGCCAGCAGCTTGCCAGGGGTGACTGAAGCTTTCTTT. This encodes CASSLPGVTEAFF. The whole variable domain, filled in from reference TRBV7-9 and TRBJ1-1, reads DTGVSQNPRHKITKRGQNVTFRCDPISEHNRLYWYRQTLGQGPEFLTYFQNEAQLEKSRLLSDRFSAERPKGSFSTLEIQRTEQGDSAMYLCASSLPGVTEAFFGQGTRLTVV.

The sample holds many counts of this clonotype. The CDR3 spells CASSLGLRTDTQYF. DNA of the CDR3: TGTGCCAGCAGCTTAGGGCTACGAACAGATACGCAGTATTTT. V usage is TRBV7-3 and J usage is TRBJ2-3; unclear D gene. CDR1 and CDR2 from the germline V gene are SGHTA and FQGTGA. Trimming left V 2 bases short and J 3 bases short, with 9 bases between. The CDR3 sequence is 14 residues long.